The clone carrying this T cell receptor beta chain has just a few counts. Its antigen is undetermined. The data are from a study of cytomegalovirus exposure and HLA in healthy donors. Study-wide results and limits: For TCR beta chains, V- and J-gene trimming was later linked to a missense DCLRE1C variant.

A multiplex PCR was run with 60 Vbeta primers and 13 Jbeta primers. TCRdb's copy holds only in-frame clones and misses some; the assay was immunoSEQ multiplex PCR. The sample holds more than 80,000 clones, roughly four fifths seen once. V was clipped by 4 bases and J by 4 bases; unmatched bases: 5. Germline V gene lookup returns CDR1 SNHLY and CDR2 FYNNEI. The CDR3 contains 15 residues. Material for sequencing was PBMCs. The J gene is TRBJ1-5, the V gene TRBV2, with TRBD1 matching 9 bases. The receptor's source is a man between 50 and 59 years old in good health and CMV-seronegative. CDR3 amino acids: CASSGTGERNQPQHF. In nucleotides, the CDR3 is TGTGCCAGCAGTGGGACAGGGGAACGGAATCAGCCCCAGCATTTT.